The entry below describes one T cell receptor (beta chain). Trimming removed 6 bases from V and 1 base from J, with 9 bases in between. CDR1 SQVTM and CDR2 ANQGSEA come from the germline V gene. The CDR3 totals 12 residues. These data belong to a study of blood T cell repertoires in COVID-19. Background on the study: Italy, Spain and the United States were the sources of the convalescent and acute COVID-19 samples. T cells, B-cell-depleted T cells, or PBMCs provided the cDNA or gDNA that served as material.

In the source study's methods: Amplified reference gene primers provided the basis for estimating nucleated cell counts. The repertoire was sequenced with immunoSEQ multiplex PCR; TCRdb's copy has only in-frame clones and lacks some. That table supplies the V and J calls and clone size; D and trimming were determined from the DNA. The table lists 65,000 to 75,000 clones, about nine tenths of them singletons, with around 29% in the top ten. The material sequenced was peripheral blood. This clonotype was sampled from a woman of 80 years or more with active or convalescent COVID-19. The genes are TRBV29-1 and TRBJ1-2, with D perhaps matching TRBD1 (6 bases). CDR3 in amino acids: CSVSGVNYGYTF. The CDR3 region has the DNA TGCAGCGTCTCAGGGGTTAACTATGGCTACACCTTC.